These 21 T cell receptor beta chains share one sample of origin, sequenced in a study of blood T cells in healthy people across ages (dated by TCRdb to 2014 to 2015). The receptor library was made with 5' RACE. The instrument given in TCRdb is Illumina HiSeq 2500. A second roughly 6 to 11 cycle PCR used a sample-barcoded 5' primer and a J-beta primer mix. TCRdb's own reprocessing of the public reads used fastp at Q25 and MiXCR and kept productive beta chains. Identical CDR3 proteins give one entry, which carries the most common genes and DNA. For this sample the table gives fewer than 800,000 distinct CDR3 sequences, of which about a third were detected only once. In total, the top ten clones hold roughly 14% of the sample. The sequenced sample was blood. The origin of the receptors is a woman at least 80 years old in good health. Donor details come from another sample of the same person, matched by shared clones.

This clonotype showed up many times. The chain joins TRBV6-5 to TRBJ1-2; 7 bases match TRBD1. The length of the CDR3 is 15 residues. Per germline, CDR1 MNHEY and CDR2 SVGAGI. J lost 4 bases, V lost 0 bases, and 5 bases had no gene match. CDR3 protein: CASSYSGTVSYGYTF. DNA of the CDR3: TGTGCCAGCAGTTACTCCGGGACAGTGTCCTATGGCTACACCTTC.

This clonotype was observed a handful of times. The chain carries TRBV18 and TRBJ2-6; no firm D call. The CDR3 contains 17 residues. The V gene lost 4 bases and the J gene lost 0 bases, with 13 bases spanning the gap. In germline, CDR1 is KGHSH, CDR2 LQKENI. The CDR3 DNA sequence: TGTGCCAGCTCACGGGCAGCCTTTGACTCTGGGGCCAACGTCCTGACTTTC. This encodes CASSRAAFDSGANVLTF.

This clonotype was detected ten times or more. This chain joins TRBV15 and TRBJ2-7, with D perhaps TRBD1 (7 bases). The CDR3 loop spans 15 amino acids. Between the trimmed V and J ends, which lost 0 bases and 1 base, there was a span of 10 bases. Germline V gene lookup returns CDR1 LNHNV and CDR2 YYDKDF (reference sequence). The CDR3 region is CATSREGGQSYEQYF. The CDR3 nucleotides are TGTGCCACCAGCAGAGAGGGGGGACAGTCCTACGAGCAGTACTTC. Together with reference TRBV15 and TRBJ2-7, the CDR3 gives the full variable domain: DAMVIQNPRYQVTQFGKPVTLSCSQTLNHNVMYWYQQKSSQAPKLLFHYYDKDFNNEADTPDNFQSRRPNTSFCFLDIRSPGLGDTAMYLCATSREGGQSYEQYFGPGTRLTVT.

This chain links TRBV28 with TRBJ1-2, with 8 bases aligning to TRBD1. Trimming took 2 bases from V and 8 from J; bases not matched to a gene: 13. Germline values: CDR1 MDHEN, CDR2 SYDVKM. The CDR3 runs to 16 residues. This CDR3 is CASSLNPAGQGGGYTF. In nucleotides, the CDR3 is TGTGCCAGCAGTTTAAACCCAGCAGGACAGGGAGGCGGCTACACCTTC.

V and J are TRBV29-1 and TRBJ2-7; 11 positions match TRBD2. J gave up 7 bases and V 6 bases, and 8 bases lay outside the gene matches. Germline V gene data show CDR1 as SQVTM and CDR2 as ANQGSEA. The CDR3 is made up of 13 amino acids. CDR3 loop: CSVITSGSGEQYF. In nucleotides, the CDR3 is TGCAGCGTGATCACTAGCGGGAGCGGGGAGCAGTACTTC.

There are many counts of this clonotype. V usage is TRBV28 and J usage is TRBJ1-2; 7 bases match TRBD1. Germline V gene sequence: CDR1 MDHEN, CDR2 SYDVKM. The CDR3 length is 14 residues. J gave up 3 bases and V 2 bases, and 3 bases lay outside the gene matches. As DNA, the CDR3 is TGTGCCAGCAGTTTACAACAGGGGTACTATGGCTACACCTTC. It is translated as CASSLQQGYYGYTF.

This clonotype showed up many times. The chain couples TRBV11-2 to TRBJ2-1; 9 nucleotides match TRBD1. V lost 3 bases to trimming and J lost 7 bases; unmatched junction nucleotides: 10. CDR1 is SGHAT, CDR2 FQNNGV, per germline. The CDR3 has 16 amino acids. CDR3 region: CASSFPGQGLKNEQFF. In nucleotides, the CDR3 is TGTGCCAGCAGCTTCCCGGGACAGGGATTGAAGAATGAGCAGTTCTTC.

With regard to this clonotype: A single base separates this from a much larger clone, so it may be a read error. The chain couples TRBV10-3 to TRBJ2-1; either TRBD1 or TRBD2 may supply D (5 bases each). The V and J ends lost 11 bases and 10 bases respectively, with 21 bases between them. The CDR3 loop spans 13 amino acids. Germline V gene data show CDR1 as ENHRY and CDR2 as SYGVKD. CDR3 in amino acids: CASCGLVGVEQFF. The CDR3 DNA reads TGTGCCTCCTGTGGGCTAGTGGGGGTGGAGCAGTTCTTC.

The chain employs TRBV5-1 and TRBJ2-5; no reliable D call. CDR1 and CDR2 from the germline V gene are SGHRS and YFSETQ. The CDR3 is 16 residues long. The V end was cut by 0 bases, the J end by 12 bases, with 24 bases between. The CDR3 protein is CASSLGEKLRGRREYF. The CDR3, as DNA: TGCGCCAGCAGCTTGGGGGAAAAACTTAGAGGACGTCGGGAGTACTTC.

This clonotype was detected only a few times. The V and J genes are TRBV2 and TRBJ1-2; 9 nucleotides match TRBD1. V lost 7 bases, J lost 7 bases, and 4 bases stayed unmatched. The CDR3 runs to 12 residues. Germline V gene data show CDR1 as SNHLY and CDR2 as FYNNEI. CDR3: CASIGTGSGYTF. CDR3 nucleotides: TGTGCCAGCATCGGGACAGGGTCTGGCTACACCTTC.

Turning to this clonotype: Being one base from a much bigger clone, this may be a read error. CDR3 protein: CVSSESLAGITDTQYF. The CDR3 coding sequence is TGTGTCAGCAGTGAGAGCCTAGCGGGGATCACAGATACGCAGTATTTT. The V gene is TRBV2, the J gene TRBJ2-3; 9 bases match TRBD2. The CDR3 runs 16 residues. Germline V CDR1 and CDR2: SNHLY, FYNNEI.

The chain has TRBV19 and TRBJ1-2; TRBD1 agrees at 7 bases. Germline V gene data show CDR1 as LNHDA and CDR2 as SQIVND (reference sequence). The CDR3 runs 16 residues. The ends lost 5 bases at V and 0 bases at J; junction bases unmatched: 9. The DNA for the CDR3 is TGTGCCAGTAGTCCAAGACAGGGTACGGCTAACTATGGCTACACCTTC. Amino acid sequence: CASSPRQGTANYGYTF.

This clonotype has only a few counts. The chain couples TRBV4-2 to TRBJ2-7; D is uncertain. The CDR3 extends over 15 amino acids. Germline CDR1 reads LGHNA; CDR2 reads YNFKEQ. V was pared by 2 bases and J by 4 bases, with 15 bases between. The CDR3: CASSQTSSLKYEQYF. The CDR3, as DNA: TGTGCCAGCAGCCAAACCTCCTCATTAAAGTACGAGCAGTACTTC.

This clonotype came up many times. The chain's CDR3 is CSASKSLDYGYTF. In DNA, the CDR3 is TGCAGTGCTAGTAAGAGTCTGGATTATGGCTACACCTTC. The chain has TRBV20-1 and TRBJ1-2; D is ambiguous. Germline CDR1 reads DFQATT; CDR2 reads SNEGSKA (reference sequence). This CDR3 is built from 13 residues. V was clipped by 3 bases and J by 5 bases, with 13 bases between them.

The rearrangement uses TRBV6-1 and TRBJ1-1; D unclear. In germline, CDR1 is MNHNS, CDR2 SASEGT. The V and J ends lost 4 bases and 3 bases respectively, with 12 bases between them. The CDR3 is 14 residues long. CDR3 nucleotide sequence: TGTGCCAGCAGTGTAGGACCCGGGGACACTGAAGCTTTCTTT. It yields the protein CASSVGPGDTEAFF.

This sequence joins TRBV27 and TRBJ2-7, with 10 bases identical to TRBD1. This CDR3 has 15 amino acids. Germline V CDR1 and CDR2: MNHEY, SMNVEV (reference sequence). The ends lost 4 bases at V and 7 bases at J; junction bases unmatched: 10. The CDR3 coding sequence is TGTGCCAGCAGTTCCACAGCGACAGGGGGCAATGAGCAGTACTTC. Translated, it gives CASSSTATGGNEQYF.

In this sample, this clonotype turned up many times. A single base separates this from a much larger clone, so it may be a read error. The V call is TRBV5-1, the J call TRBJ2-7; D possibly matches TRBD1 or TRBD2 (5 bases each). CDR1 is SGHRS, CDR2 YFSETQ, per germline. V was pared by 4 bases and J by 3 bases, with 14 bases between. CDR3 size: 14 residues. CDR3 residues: CASSPYQGRYEQYF. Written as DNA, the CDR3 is TGCGCCAGCAGCCCTTATCAGGGACGCTACGAGCAGTACTTC. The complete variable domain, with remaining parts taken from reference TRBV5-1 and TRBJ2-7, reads KAGVTQTPRYLIKTRGQQVTLSCSPISGHRSVSWYQQTPGQGLQFLFEYFSETQRNKGNFPGRFSGRQFSNSRSEMNVSTLELGDSALYLCASSPYQGRYEQYFGPGTRLTVT.

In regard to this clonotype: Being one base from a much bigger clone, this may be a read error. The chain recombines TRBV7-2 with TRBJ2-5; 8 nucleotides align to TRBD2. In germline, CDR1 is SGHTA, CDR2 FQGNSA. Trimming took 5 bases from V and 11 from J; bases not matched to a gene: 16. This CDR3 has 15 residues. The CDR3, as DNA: TGTGCCAGCAGCCGAGGGCGGGGGGCTTACAATGAGCAGTACTTC. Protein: CASSRGRGAYNEQYF.

Here the CDR3 reads CASRQGGDRETQYF. DNA for the CDR3: TGCGCCAGCAGACAGGGGGGTGATCGAGAGACCCAGTACTTC. The V call is TRBV5-1, the J call TRBJ2-5, with 8 bases that match TRBD1. This CDR3 comprises 14 residues. Trimming took 5 bases from V and 4 from J; bases not matched to a gene: 7. CDR1 is SGHRS and CDR2 is YFSETQ in the germline V gene.

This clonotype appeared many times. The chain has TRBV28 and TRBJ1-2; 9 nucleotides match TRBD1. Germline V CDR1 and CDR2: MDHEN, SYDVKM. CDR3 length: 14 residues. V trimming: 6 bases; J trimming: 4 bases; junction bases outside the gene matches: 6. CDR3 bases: TGTGCCAGCAGAAAACAGGGGGCCACCTATGGCTACACCTTC. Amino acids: CASRKQGATYGYTF.

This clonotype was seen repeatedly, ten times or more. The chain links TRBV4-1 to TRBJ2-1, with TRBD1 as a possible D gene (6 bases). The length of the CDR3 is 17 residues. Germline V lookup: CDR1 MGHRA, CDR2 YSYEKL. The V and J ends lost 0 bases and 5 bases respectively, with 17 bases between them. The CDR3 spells CASSQDRVNRAHNEQFF. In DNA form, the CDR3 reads TGCGCCAGCAGCCAAGATCGGGTGAACAGGGCCCACAATGAGCAGTTCTTC.